This passage covers 9 T cell receptor beta chains from one sample sequenced in a study of blood T cells in healthy people across ages. It was with a sample-barcoded 5' primer and a J-beta primer mix that a second PCR of roughly 7 to 12 cycles was run. MiXCR, run by TCRdb on the 5' RACE reads, gives a single entry per CDR3 protein. The table lists 2 million or so distinct CDR3 sequences, roughly 50% of them singletons. Sequencing input: blood. These TCRs come from a woman between 35 and 50 years old in good health.

Of note for this clonotype: One junction end does not reproduce the germline sequence, and a read error may be involved. V and J are TRBV4-3 and TRBJ2-1; possibly TRBD2 for D (6 bases). From germline, CDR1 is LGHNA and CDR2 YSLEER. The CDR3 consists of 17 residues. CDR3 DNA: TGCGCCAGCAGCCCTGACCTAGCGTGGAGCTCCTACAATGAGCGGTTCTTC. Its translation: CASSPDLAWSSYNERFF.

This clonotype was recorded a few times. The chain carries TRBV25-1 and TRBJ1-2; TRBD1 matches at 7 bases. The CDR3 runs 13 residues. Germline lookup yields CDR1 MGHDK and CDR2 SYGVNS. The V and J ends lost 8 bases and 6 bases, in that order; junction bases with no gene match: 9. The CDR3 loop is CASGLEGAHGYTF. The CDR3, as DNA: TGTGCCAGCGGCCTGGAGGGGGCCCATGGCTACACCTTC.

V and J are TRBV21-1 and TRBJ2-5; TRBD1, the table's D call, was not compared with the DNA. The J call may be faulty, since TRBJ2-7 better matches the DNA end. TRBV21-1 is labeled a pseudogene. CDR3 length: 16 amino acids. The CDR3 bases are TGTGCCAGCATTCCCCGGGACCCAGGGCGGTGGGACGAGCAGTACTTC. Translation gives CASIPRDPGRWDEQYF.

As to this clonotype: This may come from a read error, since a much larger clone is one base off. The rearrangement uses TRBV20-1 and TRBJ1-1, with unresolved D. V was shortened by 2 bases and J by 1 base, with 5 bases between the two germline ends. Looked up from germline, CDR1 is DFQATT and CDR2 is SNEGSKA (reference sequence). The CDR3 length is 12 residues. The CDR3 protein is CSARQWNTEAFF. CDR3 sequence (DNA): TGCAGTGCTAGACAGTGGAACACTGAAGCTTTCTTT.

This chain joins TRBV20-1 and TRBJ2-1; no reliable D call. The germline CDR1 and CDR2 sequences are DFQATT and SNEGSKA (reference sequence). Trimming removed 5 bases at V and 1 base at J, with 12 bases between. This CDR3 has 14 residues. CDR3 in DNA: TGCAGTGCTCCCATACCGCCTTCCTACAATGAGCAGTTCTTC. Translating it yields CSAPIPPSYNEQFF.

This clonotype was seen more than once but under ten times. The chain couples TRBV7-2 to TRBJ2-1; 12 bases fit TRBD1. This CDR3 is built from 19 residues. V dropped 3 bases and J dropped 3; count of bases not matched to a gene: 12. Germline loops: CDR1 SGHTA, CDR2 FQGNSA. The DNA for the CDR3 is TGTGCCAGCAGCTTCAAACCGGGACAGGGGGCACCAGGCTACAATGAGCAGTTCTTC. Translation gives CASSFKPGQGAPGYNEQFF.

Comment on this clonotype: A read error may account for a junction end that differs from germline. The chain carries TRBV6-6 and TRBJ1-5; D uncertain. CDR1 is MNHNY, CDR2 SVGAGI, per germline (reference sequence). The CDR3 length is 14 residues. CDR3 nucleotides: TGTGCCAGCAGTTATCGGGGTGGCAATCAGTCCCAGCATTTT. Translation: CASSYRGGNQSQHF.

This chain links TRBV20-1 with TRBJ2-5; TRBD2 matches at 8 bases. J lost 0 bases, V lost 5 bases, and 5 bases had no gene match. Looked up from germline, CDR1 is DFQATT and CDR2 is SNEGSKA (reference sequence). This CDR3 contains 14 residues. The CDR3 sequence: CSAGRGGYQETQYF. CDR3 DNA sequence: TGCAGTGCTGGACGGGGGGGCTACCAAGAGACCCAGTACTTC.

This clonotype was counted a few times. The CDR3: CASSFASGYEQYF. CDR3 nucleotide sequence: TGTGCCAGCAGTTTCGCTAGCGGCTACGAGCAGTACTTC. The V and J genes are TRBV27 and TRBJ2-5; the match to TRBD2 covers 7 bases. TRBJ2-7 explains the end of the DNA better; the J call may be wrong. The CDR3 runs 13 residues. Germline lookup yields CDR1 MNHEY and CDR2 SMNVEV (reference sequence).